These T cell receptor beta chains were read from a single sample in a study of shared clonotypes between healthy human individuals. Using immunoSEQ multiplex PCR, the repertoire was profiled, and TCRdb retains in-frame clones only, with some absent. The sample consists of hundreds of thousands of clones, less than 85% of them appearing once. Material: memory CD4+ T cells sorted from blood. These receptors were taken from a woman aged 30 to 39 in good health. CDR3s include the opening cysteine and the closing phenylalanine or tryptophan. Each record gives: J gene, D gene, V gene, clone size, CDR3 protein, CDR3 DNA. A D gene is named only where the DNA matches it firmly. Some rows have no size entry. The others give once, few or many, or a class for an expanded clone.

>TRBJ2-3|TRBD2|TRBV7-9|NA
CASSFGTSGYTDTQYF
TGTGCCAGCAGCTTCGGGACTAGCGGTTACACAGATACGCAGTATTTT
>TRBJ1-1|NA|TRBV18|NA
CASSLDRLNTEAFF
TGTGCCAGCTCACTAGACAGACTGAACACTGAAGCTTTCTTT
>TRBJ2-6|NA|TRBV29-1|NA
CSVEGTMVSGANVLTF
TGCAGCGTTGAAGGGACTATGGTTTCTGGGGCCAACGTCCTGACTTTC
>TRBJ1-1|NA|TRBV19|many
CASKSFMNTEAFF
TGTGCCAGTAAGTCTTTCATGAACACTGAAGCTTTCTTT
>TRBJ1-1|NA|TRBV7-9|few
CASSLVGVEAFF
TGTGCCAGCAGCTTAGTCGGGGTCGAAGCTTTCTTT
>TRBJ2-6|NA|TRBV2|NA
CAGQPGSGANVLTF
TGTGCCGGACAACCCGGCTCTGGGGCCAACGTCCTGACTTTC
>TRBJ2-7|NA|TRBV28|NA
CASSLAGQPYEQYF
TGTGCCAGCAGTTTAGCAGGGCAGCCCTACGAGCAGTACTTC
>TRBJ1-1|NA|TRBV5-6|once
CASSLRTDAFMNTEAFF
TGTGCCAGCAGCTTAAGGACGGACGCCTTTATGAACACTGAAGCTTTCTTT
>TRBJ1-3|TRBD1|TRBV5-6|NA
CASKTDRDLDDSGNTIYF
TGTGCCAGCAAAACGGACAGGGACTTAGACGACTCTGGAAACACCATATATTTT
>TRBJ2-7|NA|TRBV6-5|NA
CASSSSSYEQYF
TGTGCCAGCAGTTCCAGCTCCTACGAGCAGTACTTC
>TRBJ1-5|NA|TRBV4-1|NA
CASSQVRESNQPQHF
TGCGCCAGCAGCCAAGTACGGGAGAGCAATCAGCCCCAGCATTTT
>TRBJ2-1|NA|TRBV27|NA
CASSSRGVGNEQFF
TGTGCCAGCAGTTCTAGGGGTGTAGGCAATGAGCAGTTCTTC
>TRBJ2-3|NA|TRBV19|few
CASSIDRGDTQYF
TGTGCCAGTAGTATAGATCGGGGAGATACGCAGTATTTT
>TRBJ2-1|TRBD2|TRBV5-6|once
CASSLKGLDSYNEQFF
TGTGCCAGCAGCTTGAAAGGACTAGACTCCTACAATGAGCAGTTCTTC
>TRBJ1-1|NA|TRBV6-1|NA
CASRDRAYYAEAFF
TGTGCCAGCAGAGATCGGGCGTATTACGCTGAAGCTTTCTTT
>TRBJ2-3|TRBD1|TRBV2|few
CASRGQDLGTDTQYF
TGTGCCAGCAGAGGACAGGACCTCGGCACAGATACGCAGTATTTT
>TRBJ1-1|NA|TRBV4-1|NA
CASSQPGTVNTEAFF
TGCGCCAGCAGCCAGCCCGGGACGGTGAACACTGAAGCTTTCTTT
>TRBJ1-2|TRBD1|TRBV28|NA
CASSSGTGNYGYTF
TGTGCCAGCAGTTCAGGGACAGGGAACTATGGCTACACCTTC
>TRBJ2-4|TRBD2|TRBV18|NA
CASSPSGTSSAKNIQYF
TGTGCCAGCTCACCCTCGGGGACTAGCTCAGCCAAAAACATTCAGTACTTC
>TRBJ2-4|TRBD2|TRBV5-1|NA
CASSETSGRGIQYF
TGCGCCAGCAGCGAGACTAGCGGGAGGGGGATTCAGTACTTC
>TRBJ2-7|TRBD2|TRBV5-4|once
CASSFMPSGRTAYEQYF
TGTGCCAGCAGCTTCATGCCTAGCGGGCGCACAGCCTACGAGCAGTACTTC
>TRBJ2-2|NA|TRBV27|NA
CASGLLGLNTGELFF
TGTGCCAGCGGACTTCTGGGGCTTAACACCGGGGAGCTGTTTTTT
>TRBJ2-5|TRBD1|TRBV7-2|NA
CASSLDRGGETQYF
TGTGCCAGCAGCTTAGACAGGGGCGGGGAGACCCAGTACTTC
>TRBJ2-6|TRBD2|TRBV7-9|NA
CASSGSGRASGANVLTF
TGTGCCAGCAGCGGCAGCGGGAGGGCCTCTGGGGCCAACGTCCTGACTTTC
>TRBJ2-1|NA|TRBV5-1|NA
CASSQTSSSEQFF
TGCGCCAGCAGCCAAACTAGCTCGAGCGAGCAGTTCTTC
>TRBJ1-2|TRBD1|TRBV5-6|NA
CASSLWDRGPRYTF
TGTGCCAGCAGCTTGTGGGACAGGGGACCCCGCTACACCTTC
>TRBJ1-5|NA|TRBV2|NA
CASKLQRDGNQPQHF
TGTGCCAGCAAGCTTCAAAGGGACGGCAATCAGCCCCAGCATTTT
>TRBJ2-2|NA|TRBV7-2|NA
CASSLSSVVSGELFF
TGTGCCAGCAGCTTGAGTAGCGTGGTGTCCGGGGAGCTGTTTTTT
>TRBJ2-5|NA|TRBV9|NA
CASSVGPFEPMQETQYF
TGTGCCAGCAGCGTAGGTCCCTTTGAACCGATGCAAGAGACCCAGTACTTC
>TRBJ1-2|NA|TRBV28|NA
CASSLVGQGAYGYTF
TGTGCCAGCAGTTTAGTGGGGCAGGGCGCCTATGGCTACACCTTC
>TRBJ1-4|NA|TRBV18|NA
CASSPKESNEKLFF
TGTGCCAGCTCACCTAAAGAATCTAATGAAAAACTGTTTTTT